These 5 T cell receptor beta chains share one sample of origin, sequenced in a study of cytomegalovirus exposure and HLA in healthy donors. In the PCR, 60 Vbeta and 13 Jbeta primers were used. Here immunoSEQ multiplex PCR was the method, and the copy in TCRdb shows in-frame clones only, minus some. The profile shows around 180,000 clones, approximately 86% of them singletons. The sequenced sample was PBMCs. The receptors stem from a woman aged 18-30 years in good health and CMV-seronegative.

To note about this clone: The germline gene is not matched at one end of the junction; a read error may be the cause. The chain couples TRBV7-8 to TRBJ1-2; the D is unclear. Germline loops: CDR1 SGHVS, CDR2 FQNEAQ. The CDR3 has 13 amino acids. In DNA form, the CDR3 reads TGTGCCAGCAGCTTCCCCAGCTGGGAGGCTCGGGCCTTC. Translating it yields CASSFPSWEARAF.

The J gene is TRBJ1-3, the V gene TRBV14, with D possibly matching TRBD1 (5 bases). V shed 0 bases and J shed 0 bases, with 9 bases lying between them. The CDR3 covers 16 residues. The germline V gene encodes CDR1 SGHDN and CDR2 FVKESK. CDR3 nucleotides: TGTGCCAGCAGCCAAGAGAGACAGTTCTCTGGAAACACCATATATTTT. Translation gives CASSQERQFSGNTIYF.

The genes are TRBV18 and TRBJ1-1; tentatively, D is TRBD1 (6 bases). The CDR3 is made up of 15 amino acids. Germline CDR1 KGHSH, CDR2 LQKENI. The ends were cut back, 6 bases at V and 0 bases at J, with 14 bases in the middle. CDR3 bases: TGTGCCAGCTCCTCACAGGGAGTCATGAACACTGAAGCTTTCTTT. It translates to CASSSQGVMNTEAFF.

The rearrangement links TRBV14 to TRBJ2-1; tentatively, D is TRBD2 (5 bases). The CDR3 totals 18 residues. The V end was cut by 4 bases, the J end by 0 bases, with 19 bases between. Germline assignment: CDR1 SGHDN and CDR2 FVKESK. In DNA, the CDR3 is TGTGCCAGCAGCCTGAACCAGCGGCCGACGAGCTCCTACAATGAGCAGTTCTTC. This translates into CASSLNQRPTSSYNEQFF.

The V call is TRBV27, the J call TRBJ2-3, with D perhaps matching TRBD1 (5 bases). The CDR3 has 14 residues. V was shortened by 6 bases and J by 2 bases, with 12 bases between the two germline ends. CDR1 MNHEY and CDR2 SMNVEV come from the germline V gene (reference sequence). The CDR3 DNA sequence: TGTGCCAGCAGAGTCTTGACAGCCACAGATACGCAGTATTTT. Translating it yields CASRVLTATDTQYF.